A single sample gave rise to the 20 T cell receptor beta chains below, sequenced in a study of identical twins. TCRdb analysed the 5' RACE reads with MiXCR anew, one entry per CDR3 protein. The sample lists 450,000 or so distinct CDR3 sequences; approximately 17% were seen once. The sample comprised naive T cells sorted from blood. The receptor source for this set is a middle-aged man in good health.

This clonotype came up many times. The rearrangement links TRBV7-7 to TRBJ2-7; 12 positions agree with TRBD1. With V trimmed by 7 bases and J by 7 bases, 8 bases remained unmatched. This CDR3 comprises 14 residues. Germline V CDR1 and CDR2: SSHAT, FNYEAQ (reference sequence). CDR3 sequence: CASISGTGGWEQYF. DNA of the CDR3: TGTGCCAGCATCAGCGGGACAGGGGGCTGGGAGCAGTACTTC. The full variable domain, completed using reference TRBV7-7 and TRBJ2-7, is GAGVSQSPRYKVTKRGQDVTLRCDPISSHATLYWYQQALGQGPEFLTYFNYEAQPDKSGLPSDRFSAERPEGSISTLTIQRTEQRDSAMYRCASISGTGGWEQYFGPGTRLTVT.

The sample holds many counts of this clonotype. J is TRBJ2-1 and V is TRBV30, with 13 bases identical to TRBD2. This CDR3 spans 18 amino acids. The V gene's germline CDR1 is GTSNPN and CDR2 SVGIG (reference sequence). The V segment lost 0 bases and the J segment 7 bases; nucleotides outside the gene matches: 12. The CDR3 sequence: CAWSVLRRTSGRGNEQFF. Here the CDR3 DNA reads TGTGCCTGGAGTGTACTAAGGCGGACTAGCGGGAGAGGGAATGAGCAGTTCTTC.

This clonotype was found a few times. J is TRBJ2-7 and V is TRBV20-1, with 9 bases that match TRBD1. The V and J ends lost 5 bases and 6 bases, in that order; junction bases with no gene match: 11. This CDR3 region has 14 residues. Germline values: CDR1 DFQATT, CDR2 SNEGSKA (reference sequence). The CDR3 bases are TGCAGTGCTGCAACAGGGGGCCTTCGGGGCGAGCAGTACTTC. As protein: CSAATGGLRGEQYF.

The sample holds many counts of this clonotype. The chain is built from TRBV20-1 and TRBJ1-1; TRBD1 is a possible D gene (6 bases). This CDR3 has 12 residues. The V gene's germline CDR1 is DFQATT and CDR2 SNEGSKA (reference sequence). With 1 base removed from V and 6 bases from J, the gap between germline ends came to 9 bases. For the CDR3, the DNA is TGCAGTGCTAGAGGGGGGCTTCCTGAAGCTTTCTTT. Its translation is CSARGGLPEAFF.

This clonotype was detected a few times. The chain has TRBV6-5 and TRBJ2-7; D ambiguous. V dropped 0 bases and J dropped 5 bases, with 14 bases sitting between them. CDR3 length: 15 amino acids. Germline V gene data show CDR1 as MNHEY and CDR2 as SVGAGI. The CDR3, as DNA: TGTGCCAGCAGTTACTCGGGCACTCCTGGGGACGAGCAGTACTTC. Translated: CASSYSGTPGDEQYF.

In DNA form, the CDR3 reads TGTGCCAGCAGCCATCCCCCTAGCGAGTACAATGAGCAGTTCTTC. This encodes CASSHPPSEYNEQFF. The J gene is TRBJ2-1, the V gene TRBV4-2; a weak D match, TRBD2 (6 bases). CDR3 length: 15 amino acids. The germline V gene has CDR1 LGHNA and CDR2 YNFKEQ. Between the trimmed V and J ends, which lost 3 bases and 4 bases, there was a span of 13 bases.

In its sample, this clonotype was seen many times. The chain is built from TRBV5-1 and TRBJ1-1, with 7 nucleotides matching TRBD1. V trimming: 1 base; J trimming: 5 bases; junction bases outside the gene matches: 2. The CDR3 runs 13 residues. Germline V CDR1 and CDR2: SGHRS, YFSETQ. As DNA, the CDR3 is TGCGCCAGCAGCTTGCGGACAGGTACTGAAGCTTTCTTT. This codes for CASSLRTGTEAFF.

This clonotype was seen more than once but under ten times. This rearrangement joins TRBV5-1 to TRBJ2-3; no definite D call. Trimming removed 0 bases at V and 1 base at J, with 6 bases between. Germline loops: CDR1 SGHRS, CDR2 YFSETQ. The CDR3 totals 14 residues. The CDR3 loop reads CASSLAPRTDTQYF. For the CDR3, the DNA is TGCGCCAGCAGCTTGGCGCCGCGCACAGATACGCAGTATTTT.

This clonotype was detected ten times or more. The rearrangement links TRBV4-3 to TRBJ2-3; 8 nucleotides align to TRBD2. CDR1 LGHNA and CDR2 YSLEER come from the germline V gene. With 1 base clipped from V and 6 bases from J, the junction kept 9 bases outside the gene matches. The CDR3 is 16 residues long. In nucleotides, the CDR3 is TGCGCCAGCAGCCAAGCGGGAGGGGGGTTGAGGGATACGCAGTATTTT. Amino acids: CASSQAGGGLRDTQYF.

This clonotype was counted many times. This chain uses TRBV12-3 or TRBV12-4 with TRBJ2-3, with TRBD1 identical over 7 bases. This CDR3 contains 16 residues. With 1 base clipped from V and 0 bases from J, the junction kept 4 bases outside the gene matches. CDR3 protein: CASSLGQGPSTDTQYF. CDR3 bases: TGTGCCAGCAGTTTAGGACAGGGACCTAGCACAGATACGCAGTATTTT.

This clonotype was recorded a few times. The J gene is TRBJ2-6, the V gene TRBV27, with D hard to call. The germline V and J ends were trimmed by 1 base and 0 bases, with 10 bases remaining between them. Germline V lookup: CDR1 MNHEY, CDR2 SMNVEV (reference sequence). The CDR3 has 17 amino acids. The CDR3: CASSLFPSSSGANVLTF. For the CDR3, the DNA is TGTGCCAGCAGTTTATTTCCCAGTAGCTCTGGGGCCAACGTCCTGACTTTC.

Turning to this clonotype: The CDR3 carries no conserved terminal phenylalanine or tryptophan, so it likely arises from a read error. V is TRBV10-3 and J is TRBJ2-2; D ambiguous. Trimming left V 7 bases short and J 6 bases short, with 12 bases between. This CDR3 is built from 13 residues. The germline gives CDR1 ENHRY, CDR2 SYGVKD. CDR3 in DNA: TGTGCCATCAAAGTCGGTGGGGCCGGGGAGCTGTTTCTT. Its protein product is CAIKVGGAGELFL.

The chain carries TRBV7-9 and TRBJ2-1; 10 nucleotides agree with TRBD2. This CDR3 spans 16 amino acids. CDR1 and CDR2 (germline): SEHNR, FQNEAQ (reference sequence). The trim removed 0 bases at V and 7 bases at J, leaving 6 bases unmatched. This chain's CDR3 is CASSLAGIAGGNEQFF. The CDR3 region has the DNA TGTGCCAGCAGCTTAGCGGGGATAGCGGGAGGTAATGAGCAGTTCTTC.

Many counts were recorded for this clonotype. The V and J genes are TRBV20-1 and TRBJ2-6, with TRBD1 as a possible D gene (5 bases). Germline lookup yields CDR1 DFQATT and CDR2 SNEGSKA (reference sequence). The CDR3 spans 14 residues. Trimming took 4 bases from V and 1 from J, leaving 8 bases between them. The CDR3 DNA follows: TGCAGTGCTACCCCAGGGTCTGGGGCCAACGTCCTGACTTTC. Translation gives CSATPGSGANVLTF.

J is TRBJ2-5 and V is TRBV18, with D unresolved. The CDR3 runs to 16 residues. Germline V gene data show CDR1 as KGHSH and CDR2 as LQKENI. Trimming left V 6 bases short and J 2 bases short, with 19 bases between. In DNA form, the CDR3 reads TGTGCCAGCTCCCGGAAGGGCCCTAGTCGACAAGAGACCCAGTACTTC. As protein: CASSRKGPSRQETQYF.

The chain joins TRBV10-3 to TRBJ2-2, with TRBD2 matching over 7 bases. The CDR3 contains 16 residues. V gave up 3 bases and J gave up 1 base; unmatched junction bases: 5. From germline, CDR1 is ENHRY and CDR2 SYGVKD. The CDR3, as DNA: TGTGCCATCAGTGACCCCCGGGGGGTGAACACCGGGGAGCTGTTTTTT. Protein product: CAISDPRGVNTGELFF.

The rearrangement links TRBV20-1 to TRBJ2-5, with unresolved D. Germline CDR1 and CDR2: DFQATT and SNEGSKA (reference sequence). Trimming took 3 bases from V and 5 from J, leaving 7 bases between them. This CDR3 contains 11 residues. The CDR3 coding sequence is TGCAGTGCTAGTCATACCGAGACCCAGTACTTC. Translating it yields CSASHTETQYF.

This clonotype turned up a few times. This chain links TRBV12-3 or TRBV12-4 with TRBJ2-2; D gene uncertain. The CDR3 extends over 15 amino acids. V was cut by 2 bases and J by 5 bases, with 12 bases left in between. The CDR3 sequence: CASSLRVGATGELFF. Here the CDR3 DNA reads TGTGCCAGCAGTTTAAGGGTCGGAGCAACCGGGGAGCTGTTTTTT.

This clonotype appeared a single time. The V gene is TRBV6-1, the J gene TRBJ2-3; 8 bases agree with TRBD1. V lost 6 bases, J lost 2 bases, and 10 bases stayed unmatched. Germline loops: CDR1 MNHNS, CDR2 SASEGT. The CDR3 sequence is 16 residues long. The CDR3 DNA follows: TGTGCCAGCAGGAAGGACAGGGCGGTTTTCACAGATACGCAGTATTTT. Residues: CASRKDRAVFTDTQYF.

V usage is TRBV6-2 or TRBV6-3 and J usage is TRBJ2-3, with a tentative D call TRBD2 (6 bases). CDR3 length equals 19 residues. With 0 bases removed from V and 3 bases from J, the gap between germline ends came to 22 bases. The germline CDR1 and CDR2 sequences are MNHEY and SVGEGT. CDR3 protein: CASSYSIVLALPVTDTQYF. The CDR3 DNA reads as TGTGCCAGCAGTTACTCGATTGTTCTAGCGCTCCCCGTGACAGATACGCAGTATTTT.